This T cell receptor (beta chain) was sequenced during a study of Graves' ophthalmopathy and Graves' hyperthyroidism. The authors amplified TCR beta CDR3 regions from RNA transcripts. First-round RT-PCR relied on HTBI primers, and a second-round multiplex PCR came next. TCRdb itself ran the multiplex PCR reads through MiXCR, one entry per CDR3 protein. In the table there are approximately 160,000 distinct CDR3 sequences, 30% to 45% of which are singletons. Germline CDR1 is MNHNS and CDR2 is SASEGT. The CDR3 has 13 amino acids. Deletions cut 4 bases from V and 4 bases from J, with 10 bases between. The diagnosis combined clinical symptoms, thyroxine, TRAb, thyroid ultrasound and orbital computed tomography scans.

This TCR derives from a middle-aged woman with Graves' ophthalmopathy. The chain links TRBV6-1 to TRBJ1-2; D unclear. Input material: peripheral blood. The CDR3 sequence: CASSGRLFYGYTF. The CDR3 DNA sequence: TGTGCCAGCAGTGGGCGCTTGTTCTATGGCTACACCTTC.